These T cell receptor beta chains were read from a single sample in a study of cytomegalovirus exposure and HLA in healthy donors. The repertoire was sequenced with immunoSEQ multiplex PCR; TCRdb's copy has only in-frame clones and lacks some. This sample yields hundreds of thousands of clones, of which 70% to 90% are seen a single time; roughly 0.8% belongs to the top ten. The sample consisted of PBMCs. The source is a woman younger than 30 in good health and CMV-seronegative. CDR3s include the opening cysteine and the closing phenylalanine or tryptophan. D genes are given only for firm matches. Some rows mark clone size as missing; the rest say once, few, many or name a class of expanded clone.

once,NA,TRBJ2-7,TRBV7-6,CASSHRDTYEQYF,TGTGCCAGCAGCCACCGGGACACCTACGAGCAGTACTTC
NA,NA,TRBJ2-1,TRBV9,CASSVGTSHPDEQFF,TGTGCCAGCAGCGTAGGCACTAGCCACCCCGATGAGCAGTTCTTC
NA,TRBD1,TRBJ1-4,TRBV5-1,CASSLTGGGEKLFF,TGCGCCAGCAGCTTGACAGGGGGAGGAGAAAAACTGTTTTTT
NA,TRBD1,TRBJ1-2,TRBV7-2,CASSLGTGVGYTF,TGTGCCAGCAGCTTAGGGACAGGGGTGGGCTACACCTTC
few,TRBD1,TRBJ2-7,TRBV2,CASSPGQGSYEQYF,TGTGCCAGCAGTCCGGGACAGGGGTCCTACGAGCAGTACTTC
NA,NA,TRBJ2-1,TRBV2,CASSEARASATYNEQFF,TGTGCCAGCAGTGAAGCAAGGGCTAGCGCTACCTACAATGAGCAGTTCTTC
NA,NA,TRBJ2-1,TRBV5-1,CASSQLAQGNEQFF,TGCGCCAGCAGCCAACTTGCACAGGGCAATGAGCAGTTCTTC
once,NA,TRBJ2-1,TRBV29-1,CSVEVFLSSYNEQFF,TGCAGCGTTGAGGTTTTTTTGAGCTCCTACAATGAGCAGTTCTTC
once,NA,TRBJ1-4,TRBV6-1,CASSVSGRINEKLFF,TGTGCCAGCAGCGTAAGCGGACGGATTAATGAAAAACTGTTTTTT
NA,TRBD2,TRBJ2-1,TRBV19,CASISTSGGRGEQFF,TGTGCCAGTATTTCGACTAGCGGGGGACGTGGGGAGCAGTTCTTC
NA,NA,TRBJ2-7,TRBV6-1,CASSTGLGEQYF,TGTGCCAGCAGTACAGGGTTGGGGGAGCAGTACTTC
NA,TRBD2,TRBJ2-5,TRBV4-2,CASSQDMAGGGETQYF,TGTGCCAGCAGCCAAGATATGGCGGGGGGAGGTGAGACCCAGTACTTC
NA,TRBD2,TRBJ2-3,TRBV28,CASLGGVSTDTQYF,TGTGCCAGCCTCGGGGGGGTAAGCACAGATACGCAGTATTTT
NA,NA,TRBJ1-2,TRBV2,CVRGGPYGYTF,TGTGTCAGAGGGGGTCCTTATGGCTACACCTTC
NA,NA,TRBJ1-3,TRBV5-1,CASSLVSPSSGNTIYF,TGCGCCAGCAGCTTGGTGTCGCCGAGCTCTGGAAACACCATATATTTT
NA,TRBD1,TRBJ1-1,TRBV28,CASTWGTGVDTEAFF,TGTGCCAGCACCTGGGGGACAGGGGTCGACACTGAAGCTTTCTTT
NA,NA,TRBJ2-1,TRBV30,CAWSVASSYNEQFF,TGTGCCTGGAGTGTTGCGAGCTCCTACAATGAGCAGTTCTTC
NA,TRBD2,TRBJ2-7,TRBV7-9,CASSPPLAGGDEQYF,TGTGCCAGCAGCCCCCCGCTAGCGGGAGGGGACGAGCAGTACTTC
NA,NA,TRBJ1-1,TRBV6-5,CASSYPSGRGTEAFF,TGTGCCAGCAGTTACCCGTCCGGGAGGGGCACTGAAGCTTTCTTT
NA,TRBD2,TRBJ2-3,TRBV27,CASSLWGSGELTDTQYF,TGTGCCAGCAGTTTATGGGGTAGCGGGGAGCTCACAGATACGCAGTATTTT
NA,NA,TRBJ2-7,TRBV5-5,CASSLSSSLHTYEQYF,TGTGCCAGCAGCTTGAGTAGCTCCTTACATACCTACGAGCAGTACTTC
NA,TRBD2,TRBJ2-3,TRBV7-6,CASSRTSGGADTQYF,TGTGCCAGCAGCCGGACTAGCGGGGGGGCAGATACGCAGTATTTT
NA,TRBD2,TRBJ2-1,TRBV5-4,CASSPGTSGRNEQFF,TGTGCCAGCAGCCCCGGGACTAGCGGGAGAAATGAGCAGTTCTTC
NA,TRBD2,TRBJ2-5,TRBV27,CASSFLAGGAGTQYF,TGTGCCAGCAGTTTTCTGGCGGGGGGGGCGGGGACCCAGTACTTC
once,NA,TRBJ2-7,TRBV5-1,CASSAVGGYEQYF,TGCGCCAGCAGCGCCGTAGGGGGTTACGAGCAGTACTTC
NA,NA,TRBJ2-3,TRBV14,CASSQGLRGYTDTQYF,TGTGCCAGCAGCCAAGGGCTCAGGGGCTACACAGATACGCAGTATTTT
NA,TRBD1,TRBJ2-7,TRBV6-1,CASSGRQGDSYEQYF,TGTGCCAGCAGTGGAAGACAGGGGGATTCCTACGAGCAGTACTTC